A single TCR beta chain is shown here with its context. Its ends do not fully match the called genes, so a read error is possible. It was with unique molecular identifiers that the TCRbeta library was prepared. Via MiXCR, TCRdb re-called the PCR reads, giving one row per CDR3 protein. The sample yields 200,000 to 250,000 distinct CDR3 sequences, about 9.5% seen once. This sample was included in a study of T-cell reconstitution after alpha-beta-depleted transplantation in children. Germline V lookup: CDR1 MNHEY, CDR2 SVGAGI. This CDR3 is 11 amino acids long. The rearrangement uses TRBV6-5 and TRBJ2-2; the D is unclear. Sequencing used PBMCs from the stem cell graft donor, obtained from the stem cell graft. The source of this sequence is a human donor who donated a stem cell graft to a child with acute lymphoblastic leukemia. Written as DNA, the CDR3 is TGTGCCAGCCGTTACACCGGGGAGCTGTTTTTT. This codes for CASRYTGELFF.